This TCR beta chain was sequenced during a study of a mutant IDH1 vaccine in newly diagnosed glioma. The wider study: The initiation of vaccination occurred 4-6 weeks after radiotherapy alone, or with temozolomide cycles.

Sequencing was performed with immunoSEQ multiplex PCR; in TCRdb, only in-frame clones are kept and a portion is missing. The table records roughly 28,000 clones, roughly 90% of them present only once. As for this clone: Its antigen is undetermined.

Germline loops: CDR1 MGHRA, CDR2 YSYEKL. The V segment lost 2 bases and the J segment 12 bases; nucleotides outside the gene matches: 6. The CDR3 runs 13 residues. Time point reported: week 5, during vaccination. Each dose of the vaccine consisted of 300 ug of mutant IDH1 20-mer peptide, with topical imiquimod. Each tumor in the donors was a new WHO grade 3 or 4 astrocytoma, IDH1-mutant and ATRX-lost. The sample here was PBMCs, taken from a glioma patient whose treatment included an IDH1 peptide vaccine. The TCR comes from a man aged 18-30 years with glioma. This chain uses TRBV4-1 with TRBJ1-4; TRBD1 agrees at 7 bases. As DNA, the CDR3 is TGCGCCAGCAGCCAAACCGGGACAGTGGAACTGTTTTTT. Translation gives CASSQTGTVELFF.